The T cell receptor (beta chain) described here comes from a study of cytomegalovirus exposure and HLA in healthy donors. With 60 Vbeta and 13 Jbeta primers, the PCR was carried out. The method was immunoSEQ multiplex PCR; TCRdb's version includes in-frame clones alone and lacks a portion of them. Recorded for this sample: about 130,000 clones. The CDR3 consists of 14 residues. V lost 5 bases to trimming and J lost 2 bases; unmatched junction nucleotides: 2. Germline values: CDR1 LNHDA, CDR2 SQIVND (reference sequence). As for this clone: The antigen remains undetermined.

Regarding the study as a whole: Association of roughly 18,000 TCR beta sequences with HLA alleles was found at 0.05 false discovery rate in a later analysis. A later analysis showed that HLA-associated TCR beta chains had undergone more clonal expansion than equally common others.

This clonotype was obtained from a man younger than 35 in good health and CMV-seronegative. The chain is built from TRBV19 and TRBJ1-5; 8 bases are a match to TRBD1. Sequenced material: PBMCs. The chain's CDR3 is CASSAGGRNQPQHF. In DNA, the CDR3 is TGTGCCAGTAGTGCAGGGGGCCGCAATCAGCCCCAGCATTTT.